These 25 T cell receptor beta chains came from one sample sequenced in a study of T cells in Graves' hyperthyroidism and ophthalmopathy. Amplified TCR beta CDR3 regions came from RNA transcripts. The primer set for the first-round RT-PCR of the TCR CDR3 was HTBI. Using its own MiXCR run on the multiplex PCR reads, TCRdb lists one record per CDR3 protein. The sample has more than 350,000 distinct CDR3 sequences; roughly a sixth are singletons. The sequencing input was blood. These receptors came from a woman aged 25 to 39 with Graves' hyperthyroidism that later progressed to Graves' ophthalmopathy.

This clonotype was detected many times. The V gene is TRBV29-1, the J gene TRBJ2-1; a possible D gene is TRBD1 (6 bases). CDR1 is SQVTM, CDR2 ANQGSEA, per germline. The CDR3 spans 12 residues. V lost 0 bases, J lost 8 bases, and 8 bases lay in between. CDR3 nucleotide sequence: TGCAGCGTTGAAGATACAGGGTATGAGCAGTTCTTC. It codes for CSVEDTGYEQFF.

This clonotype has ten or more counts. Written as DNA, the CDR3 is TGTGCCAGCAGCCAAGTTGGGGAACTGGCCTATGGCTACACCTTC. As protein: CASSQVGELAYGYTF. The chain combines TRBV3-1 with TRBJ1-2; no reliable D call. Looked up from germline, CDR1 is LGHDT and CDR2 is YNNKEL (reference sequence). This CDR3 region has 15 residues. V was pared by 1 base and J by 4 bases, with 13 bases between. The entire variable domain, with the rest obtained from reference TRBV3-1 and TRBJ1-2, is as follows: DTAVSQTPKYLVTQMGNDKSIKCEQNLGHDTMYWYKQDSKKFLKIMFSYNNKELIINETVPNRFSPKSPDKAHLNLHINSLELGDSAVYFCASSQVGELAYGYTFGSGTRLTVV.

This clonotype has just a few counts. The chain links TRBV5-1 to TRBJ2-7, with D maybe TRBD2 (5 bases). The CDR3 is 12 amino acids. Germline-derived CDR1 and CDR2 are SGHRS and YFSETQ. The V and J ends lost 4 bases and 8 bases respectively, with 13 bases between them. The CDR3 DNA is TGCGCCAGCAGCCGGACGGACTTCAAGCAGTACTTC. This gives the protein CASSRTDFKQYF.

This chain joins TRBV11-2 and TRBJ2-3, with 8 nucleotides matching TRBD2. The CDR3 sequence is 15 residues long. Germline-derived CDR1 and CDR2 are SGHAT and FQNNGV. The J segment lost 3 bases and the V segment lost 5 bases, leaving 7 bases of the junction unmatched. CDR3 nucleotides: TGTGCCAGCAGCGGTCGGGGGGGCGTTACAGATACGCAGTATTTT. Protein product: CASSGRGGVTDTQYF. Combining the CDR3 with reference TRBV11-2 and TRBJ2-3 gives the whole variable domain EAGVAQSPRYKIIEKRQSVAFWCNPISGHATLYWYQQILGQGPKLLIQFQNNGVVDDSQLPKDRFSAERLKGVDSTLKIQPAKLEDSAVYLCASSGRGGVTDTQYFGPGTRLTVL.

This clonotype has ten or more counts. CDR3 DNA sequence: TGTGCCACCAGTGATCCGAAGCGGGGGACGAACACCGGGGAGCTGTTTTTT. Translated, it gives CATSDPKRGTNTGELFF. The chain is built from TRBV24-1 and TRBJ2-2; 8 positions agree with TRBD2. The CDR3 has 17 residues. V was pared by 3 bases and J by 0 bases, with 5 bases of the junction left unmatched. CDR1 and CDR2 from the germline V gene are KGHDR and SFDVKD.

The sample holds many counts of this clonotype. CDR3 nucleotide sequence: TGTGCCAGCCGCCCCGAGAACACGTGGGGCAACACTGAAGCTTTCTTT. Translated, it gives CASRPENTWGNTEAFF. The chain couples TRBV4-2 to TRBJ1-1, with D possibly being TRBD1 (5 bases). Trimming took 8 bases from V and 2 from J, leaving 21 bases between them. The germline V gene has CDR1 LGHNA and CDR2 YNFKEQ. The CDR3 spans 16 residues.

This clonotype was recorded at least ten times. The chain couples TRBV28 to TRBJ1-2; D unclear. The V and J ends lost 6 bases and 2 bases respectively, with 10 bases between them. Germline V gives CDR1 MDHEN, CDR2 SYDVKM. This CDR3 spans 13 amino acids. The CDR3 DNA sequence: TGTGCCAGCAGAGAACGGGAGAACTATGGCTACACCTTC. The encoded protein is CASRERENYGYTF.

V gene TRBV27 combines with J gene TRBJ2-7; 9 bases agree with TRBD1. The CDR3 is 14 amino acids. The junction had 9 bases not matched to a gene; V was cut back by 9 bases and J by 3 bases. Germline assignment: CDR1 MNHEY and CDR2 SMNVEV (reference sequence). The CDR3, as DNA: TGTGCCAGTAGGAGGGGGGACAGGGTCTACGAGCAGTACTTC. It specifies CASRRGDRVYEQYF.

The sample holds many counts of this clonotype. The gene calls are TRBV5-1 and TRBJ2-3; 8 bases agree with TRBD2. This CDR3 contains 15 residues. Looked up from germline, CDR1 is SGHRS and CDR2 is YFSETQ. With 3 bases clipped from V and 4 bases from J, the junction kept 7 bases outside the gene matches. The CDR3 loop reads CASSSQPTSADTQYF. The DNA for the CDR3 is TGCGCCAGCAGCTCACAACCGACTAGCGCAGATACGCAGTATTTT.

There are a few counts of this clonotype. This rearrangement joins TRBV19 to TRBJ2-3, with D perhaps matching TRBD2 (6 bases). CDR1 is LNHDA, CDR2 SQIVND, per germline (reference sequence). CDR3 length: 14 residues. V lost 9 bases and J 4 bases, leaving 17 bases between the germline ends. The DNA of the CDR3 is TGTGCCAGCAGCCGGGACTCGGTGGCAGATACGCAGTATTTT. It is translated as CASSRDSVADTQYF.

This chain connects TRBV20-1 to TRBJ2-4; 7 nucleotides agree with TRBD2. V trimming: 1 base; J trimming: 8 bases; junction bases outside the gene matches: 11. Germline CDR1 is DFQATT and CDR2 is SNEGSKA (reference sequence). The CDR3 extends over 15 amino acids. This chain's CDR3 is CSARAGSGYGDIQYF. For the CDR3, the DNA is TGCAGTGCTAGAGCGGGTAGCGGGTATGGGGACATTCAGTACTTC.

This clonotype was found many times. CDR3 in amino acids: CASSPGRWGQREQYF. For the CDR3, the DNA is TGTGCCAGCAGCCCAGGTCGCTGGGGTCAACGCGAGCAGTACTTC. The V call is TRBV13, the J call TRBJ2-7, with no clear D. Trimming left V 5 bases short and J 6 bases short, with 20 bases between. CDR3 length equals 15 residues. Germline lookup yields CDR1 PRHDT and CDR2 FYEKMQ (reference sequence).

The CDR3 is CASSITGHGYTF. The CDR3, as DNA: TGTGCCAGTAGTATCACAGGGCATGGCTACACCTTC. The chain couples TRBV19 to TRBJ1-2, with D possibly TRBD1 on 6 matching bases. This CDR3 is built from 12 residues. CDR1 is LNHDA and CDR2 is SQIVND in the germline V gene (reference sequence). Trimming removed 3 bases from V and 6 bases from J, with 8 bases in between.

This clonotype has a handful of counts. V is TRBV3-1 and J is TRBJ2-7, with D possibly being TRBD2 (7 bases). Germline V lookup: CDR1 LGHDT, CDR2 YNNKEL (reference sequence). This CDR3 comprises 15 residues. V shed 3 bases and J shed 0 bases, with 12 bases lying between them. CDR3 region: CASSHGGPSSYEQYF. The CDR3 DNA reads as TGTGCCAGCAGCCACGGGGGGCCAAGCTCCTACGAGCAGTACTTC.

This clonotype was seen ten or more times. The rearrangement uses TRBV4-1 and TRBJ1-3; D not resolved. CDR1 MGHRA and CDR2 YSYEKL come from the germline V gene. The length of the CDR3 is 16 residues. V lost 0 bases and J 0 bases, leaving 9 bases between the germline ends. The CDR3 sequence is CASSQDFGISGNTIYF. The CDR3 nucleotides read TGCGCCAGCAGCCAAGATTTCGGTATCTCTGGAAACACCATATATTTT.

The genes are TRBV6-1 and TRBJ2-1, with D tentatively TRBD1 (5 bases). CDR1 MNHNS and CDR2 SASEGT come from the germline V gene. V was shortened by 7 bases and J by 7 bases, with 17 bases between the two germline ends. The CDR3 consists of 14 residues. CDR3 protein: CASKGLWCLNEQFF. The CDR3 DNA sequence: TGTGCCAGCAAGGGGCTATGGTGCCTAAATGAGCAGTTCTTC.

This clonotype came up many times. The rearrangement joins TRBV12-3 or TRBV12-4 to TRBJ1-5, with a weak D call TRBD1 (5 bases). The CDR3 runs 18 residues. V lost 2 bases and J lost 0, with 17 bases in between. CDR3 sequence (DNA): TGTGCCAGCAGTTTAAGGGGCCCTGTTTTTAATAGCAATCAGCCCCAGCATTTT. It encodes CASSLRGPVFNSNQPQHF.

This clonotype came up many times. CDR3 DNA: TGCGCCAGCAGCTCCCTGGACAGGGGACTCGAGCAGTACTTC. Protein: CASSSLDRGLEQYF. The genes are TRBV5-1 and TRBJ2-7, with 9 bases identical to TRBD1. The ends lost 3 bases at V and 6 bases at J; junction bases unmatched: 7. Germline-derived CDR1 and CDR2 are SGHRS and YFSETQ. The CDR3 is 14 residues long.

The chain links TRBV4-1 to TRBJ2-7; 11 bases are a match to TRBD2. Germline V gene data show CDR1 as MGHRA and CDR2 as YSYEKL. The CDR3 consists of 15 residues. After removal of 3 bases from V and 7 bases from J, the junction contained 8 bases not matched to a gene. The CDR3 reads CASSHIAGGPREQYF. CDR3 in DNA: TGCGCCAGCAGCCATATAGCGGGGGGGCCGAGGGAGCAGTACTTC.

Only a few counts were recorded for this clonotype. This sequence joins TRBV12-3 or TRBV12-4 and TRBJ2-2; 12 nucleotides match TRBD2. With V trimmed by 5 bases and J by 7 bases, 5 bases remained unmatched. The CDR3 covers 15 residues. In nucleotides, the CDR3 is TGTGCCAGCAGTCCTAGCGGGGGGGTTAACGGGGAGCTGTTTTTT. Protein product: CASSPSGGVNGELFF.

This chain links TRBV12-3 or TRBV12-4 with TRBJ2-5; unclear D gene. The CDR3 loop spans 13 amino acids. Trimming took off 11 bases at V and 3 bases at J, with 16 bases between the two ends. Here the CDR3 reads CASSRNTKETQYF. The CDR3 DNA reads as TGTGCCTCCTCCCGTAACACTAAAGAGACCCAGTACTTC.

The CDR3 sequence is CSARGGLAGRNYEQYF. The CDR3 DNA follows: TGCAGTGCTAGGGGGGGACTAGCGGGCCGAAACTACGAGCAGTACTTC. The V and J genes are TRBV20-1 and TRBJ2-7; 12 bases agree with TRBD2. CDR1 DFQATT and CDR2 SNEGSKA come from the germline V gene (reference sequence). The CDR3 covers 16 residues. V trimming: 3 bases; J trimming: 3 bases; junction bases outside the gene matches: 9.

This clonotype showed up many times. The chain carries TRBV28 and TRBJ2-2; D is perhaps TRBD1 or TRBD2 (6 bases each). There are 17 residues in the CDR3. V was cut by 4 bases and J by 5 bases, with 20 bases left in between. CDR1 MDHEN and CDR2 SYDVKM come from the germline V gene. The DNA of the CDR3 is TGTGCCAGCAGTTCCTTCCTAAGTACAGGGAGGACCGGGGAGCTGTTTTTT. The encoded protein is CASSSFLSTGRTGELFF.

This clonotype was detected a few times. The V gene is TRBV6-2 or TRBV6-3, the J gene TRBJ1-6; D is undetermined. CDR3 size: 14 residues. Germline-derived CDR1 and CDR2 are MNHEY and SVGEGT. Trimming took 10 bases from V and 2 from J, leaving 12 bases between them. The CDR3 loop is CATTSTAYNSPLHF. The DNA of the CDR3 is TGTGCCACAACGTCGACCGCCTATAATTCACCCCTCCACTTT.

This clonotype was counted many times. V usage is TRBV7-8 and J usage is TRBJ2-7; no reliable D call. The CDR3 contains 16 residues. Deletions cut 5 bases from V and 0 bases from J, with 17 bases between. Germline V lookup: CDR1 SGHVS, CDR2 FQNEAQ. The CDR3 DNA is TGTGCCAGCAGCCACAGTGGCTACCTTACCTCCTACGAGCAGTACTTC. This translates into CASSHSGYLTSYEQYF.